The 11 T cell receptor beta chains below were found in one sample sequenced in a study of cytomegalovirus exposure and HLA in healthy donors (dated by TCRdb to 2017 to 2019). Libraries were constructed by the immunoSEQ multiplex PCR assay. The multiplex PCR relied on a mix of 60 forward primers for TCR Vbeta segments and 13 reverse primers for TCR Jbeta segments. Here the immuneACCESS table is served through TCRdb, limited to in-frame sequences with V and J called. Missing clones are a known gap in these copies; in checked studies unresolved V genes cover under half, and the rest lacks a known reason. For this sample the table gives about 170,000 clones, of which more than 70% were detected only once. The ten largest clonotypes hold roughly 1.5% of the sample. The sample taken for sequencing was PBMCs. These receptors were collected from a male donor in good health and CMV-seronegative.

The chain combines TRBV10-3 with TRBJ1-6; 12 bases fit TRBD1. Losses at the gene ends were 8 bases for V and 9 bases for J; bases not matched to a gene: 5. The germline CDR1 and CDR2 sequences are ENHRY and SYGVKD. The CDR3 totals 14 residues. The CDR3 DNA sequence: TGTGCCATCTCCGGGACAGGGGGCGGTTCACCCCTCCACTTT. Its translation: CAISGTGGGSPLHF.

The chain couples TRBV4-1 to TRBJ2-7; tentatively, D is TRBD1 (5 bases). Trimming shortened V by 4 bases and J by 5 bases, and 21 bases separated the two germline ends. The length of the CDR3 is 16 residues. The germline CDR1 and CDR2 sequences are MGHRA and YSYEKL. The CDR3 loop is CASSPYPRQNSDEQYF. DNA for the CDR3: TGCGCCAGCAGCCCCTACCCCCGACAGAATTCGGACGAGCAGTACTTC.

Here the CDR3 reads CASSLYWKGGEQYF. CDR3 bases: TGTGCCAGCAGTTTATATTGGAAGGGAGGCGAGCAGTACTTC. The chain is built from TRBV28 and TRBJ2-7; D might be TRBD2 (6 bases). The V gene lost 1 base and the J gene lost 6 bases, with 13 bases spanning the gap. This CDR3 contains 14 residues. Germline CDR1 is MDHEN and CDR2 is SYDVKM. Using reference TRBV28 and TRBJ2-7 for the parts outside the CDR3, the full variable domain is DVKVTQSSRYLVKRTGEKVFLECVQDMDHENMFWYRQDPGLGLRLIYFSYDVKMKEKGDIPEGYSVSREKKERFSLILESASTNQTSMYLCASSLYWKGGEQYFGPGTRLTVT.

The rearrangement uses TRBV9 and TRBJ1-3, with a possible D match to TRBD1 (6 bases). CDR3 length: 16 residues. Germline CDR1 is SGDLS and CDR2 is YYNGEE. V shed 4 bases and J shed 0 bases, with 14 bases lying between them. The CDR3 nucleotides are TGTGCCAGCAGCCCATGGACAGCGAGCTCTGGAAACACCATATATTTT. Encoded protein: CASSPWTASSGNTIYF.

The chain uses TRBV7-9 and TRBJ2-1, with D perhaps matching TRBD2 (6 bases). The CDR3 length is 12 residues. Trimming removed 1 base from V and 8 bases from J, with 6 bases in between. The germline CDR1 and CDR2 sequences are SEHNR and FQNEAQ (reference sequence). This chain's CDR3 is CASSLERDEQFF. Here the CDR3 DNA reads TGTGCCAGCAGCTTAGAGCGGGATGAGCAGTTCTTC.

The V gene is TRBV10-3, the J gene TRBJ2-1; 12 nucleotides agree with TRBD2. The junction had 10 bases not matched to a gene; V was cut back by 10 bases and J by 6 bases. The CDR3 runs to 15 residues. Per germline, CDR1 ENHRY and CDR2 SYGVKD. This CDR3 is CATRPGLAGINEQFF. The CDR3 DNA sequence: TGTGCCACCCGCCCGGGACTAGCGGGTATCAATGAGCAGTTCTTC.

This clone was counted a few times. The genes are TRBV7-2 and TRBJ2-3; tentatively, D is TRBD2 (6 bases). The CDR3 is 19 residues long. Germline V lookup: CDR1 SGHTA, CDR2 FQGNSA. The ends were cut back, 5 bases at V and 3 bases at J, with 27 bases in the middle. In DNA, the CDR3 is TGTGCCAGCAGCCCGTTTCGGGGCGGGAAGTCTGGGGTAACAGATACGCAGTATTTT. Its translation: CASSPFRGGKSGVTDTQYF.

This sequence joins TRBV6-5 and TRBJ1-1; D perhaps matches TRBD1 (6 bases). This CDR3 contains 14 residues. The germline CDR1 and CDR2 sequences are MNHEY and SVGAGI. V gave up 6 bases and J gave up 3 bases, with 14 bases separating them. As DNA, the CDR3 is TGTGCCAGCAGGCCCCGAGGGGGGGACACTGAAGCTTTCTTT. This gives the protein CASRPRGGDTEAFF.

CDR3 region: CATSNADRVRWELFF. CDR3 coding DNA: TGTGCCACCAGCAACGCCGACAGGGTTAGGTGGGAGCTGTTTTTT. This chain links TRBV15 with TRBJ2-2; 7 nucleotides align to TRBD1. Germline loops: CDR1 LNHNV, CDR2 YYDKDF (reference sequence). The CDR3 sequence is 15 residues long. The J segment lost 9 bases and the V segment lost 4 bases, leaving 11 bases of the junction unmatched.

This clone was seen only a few times. J is TRBJ2-3 and V is TRBV5-1; TRBD2 aligns across 9 bases. The junction had 12 bases not matched to a gene; V was cut back by 10 bases and J by 6 bases. Germline V gene sequence: CDR1 SGHRS, CDR2 YFSETQ. This CDR3 spans 14 amino acids. The CDR3 protein is CACRRVAGADTQYF. The CDR3 coding sequence is TGCGCCTGCCGTCGAGTAGCGGGAGCCGATACGCAGTATTTT.

This clone was detected only a few times. This sequence joins TRBV7-9 and TRBJ2-7; TRBD2 matches 10 bases. The V gene's germline CDR1 is SEHNR and CDR2 FQNEAQ (reference sequence). Trimming at V came to 5 bases and at J to 7 bases, leaving 23 bases not matched to a gene. The CDR3 totals 19 residues. The CDR3 DNA reads as TGTGCCAGCAGCGAAACGGGGGCTAGCGGGAGCTCACTAATGGGAGAGCAGTACTTC. This codes for CASSETGASGSSLMGEQYF.